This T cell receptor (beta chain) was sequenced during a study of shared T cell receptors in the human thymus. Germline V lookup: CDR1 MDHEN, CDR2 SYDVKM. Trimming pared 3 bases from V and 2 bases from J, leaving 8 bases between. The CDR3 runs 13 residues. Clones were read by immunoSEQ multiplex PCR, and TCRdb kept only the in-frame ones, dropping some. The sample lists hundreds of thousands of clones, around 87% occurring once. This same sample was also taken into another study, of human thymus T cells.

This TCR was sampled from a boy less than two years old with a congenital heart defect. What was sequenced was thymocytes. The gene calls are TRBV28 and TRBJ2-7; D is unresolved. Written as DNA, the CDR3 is TGTGCCAGCAGTTTTTACTCGACCTACGAGCAGTACTTC. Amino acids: CASSFYSTYEQYF.